This T cell receptor (beta chain) was found in a study of cytomegalovirus exposure and HLA in healthy donors. Regarding the study as a whole: The tendency of first-cohort TCR clusters to co-occur in the 120 or so validation repertoires emerged from a later analysis. Reportedly, diagnosis of cytomegalovirus status by the classifier showed high specificity and sensitivity.

For this clone: The antigen is undetermined.

This CDR3 region has 17 residues. V shed 8 bases and J shed 0 bases, with 23 bases lying between them. CDR1 is MDHEN and CDR2 is SYDVKM in the germline V gene. Assay: immunoSEQ multiplex PCR; the TCRdb copy retains only in-frame clones and omits some. The profile shows 150,000 to 200,000 clones, 84% of them singletons. The chain links TRBV28 to TRBJ2-7; D is perhaps TRBD1 (7 bases). This TCR came from a man aged 30 to 45 in good health and CMV-seropositive. The sequencing sample was made of PBMCs. The CDR3 DNA follows: TGTGCCAGCCGATTCGTGATTGACAGGGACTTCTCCTACGAGCAGTACTTC. It yields the protein CASRFVIDRDFSYEQYF.